The 5 T cell receptor beta chains listed next were all sequenced from one sample in a study of beta chain features in type 1 diabetes. Expressed TCRB transcripts were sequenced because the entire RNA isolate underwent reverse transcription. Assay used: immunoSEQ multiplex PCR; TCRdb lists only in-frame clones, some missing. The data hold about 39,000 clones, with around 49% observed a single time. Source material: central memory CD4+ T cells from blood. Receptors originate from a woman in her late teens or twenties in good health.

This rearrangement joins TRBV5-1 to TRBJ1-3, with a weak D call TRBD1 (6 bases). The V and J ends lost 7 bases and 0 bases respectively, with 14 bases between them. The length of the CDR3 is 15 residues. Germline V gene sequence: CDR1 SGHRS, CDR2 YFSETQ. CDR3 region: CASGADSLSGNTIYF. CDR3 nucleotides: TGCGCCAGCGGAGCGGACAGCCTCTCTGGAAACACCATATATTTT.

This clone was detected only a few times. The chain couples TRBV11-2 to TRBJ2-1; D call uncertain. Germline CDR1 and CDR2: SGHAT and FQNNGV. The CDR3 length is 13 residues. Trimming took 0 bases from V and 6 from J, leaving 6 bases between them. In DNA, the CDR3 is TGTGCCAGCAGCTTAGATCGACTCAATGAGCAGTTCTTC. Residues: CASSLDRLNEQFF.

This clone rates as medium-sized. This same CDR3 is encoded by further DNA sequences in the sample. The chain employs TRBV6-1 and TRBJ2-7; TRBD1 might be the D (5 bases). Trimming removed 6 bases from V and 0 bases from J, with 12 bases in between. Germline V lookup: CDR1 MNHNS, CDR2 SASEGT. This CDR3 spans 14 amino acids. In DNA, the CDR3 is TGTGCCAGCAGAGAGCAGGGTAGCTCCTACGAGCAGTACTTC. This encodes CASREQGSSYEQYF.

This rearrangement joins TRBV2 to TRBJ1-1; 10 bases fit TRBD1. The V gene's germline CDR1 is SNHLY and CDR2 FYNNEI. There are 14 residues in the CDR3. J gave up 11 bases and V 6 bases, and 12 bases lay outside the gene matches. The CDR3: CASRISGTGDGAFF. CDR3 sequence (DNA): TGTGCCAGCAGAATCAGCGGGACAGGGGACGGGGCTTTCTTT.

V and J are TRBV11-1 and TRBJ1-1; no clear D gene. Deletions cut 1 base from V and 0 bases from J, with 3 bases between. Germline V gene lookup returns CDR1 SGHAT and CDR2 FQDESV (reference sequence). This CDR3 spans 13 amino acids. CDR3 in amino acids: CASSLDMNTEAFF. DNA of the CDR3: TGTGCCAGCAGCTTAGACATGAACACTGAAGCTTTCTTT.